Shown below are 27 T cell receptor beta chains from a single sample sequenced in a study of blood T cell repertoires in COVID-19. The method was immunoSEQ multiplex PCR; TCRdb's version includes in-frame clones alone and lacks a portion of them. The sample comprises about 260,000 clones, around 90% of which are singletons, and approximately 4.3% rests with the top ten. Sequences were obtained from peripheral blood. The source is a man aged 60 to 75 who had recovered from COVID-19.

This clone was seen once. The chain recombines TRBV19 with TRBJ1-5, with D possibly matching TRBD1 (5 bases). V gave up 1 base and J gave up 3 bases, with 7 bases separating them. From germline, CDR1 is LNHDA and CDR2 SQIVND (reference sequence). This CDR3 comprises 14 residues. CDR3 amino acids: CASSIVGVNQPQHF. The CDR3 bases are TGTGCCAGTAGTATAGTAGGGGTCAATCAGCCCCAGCATTTT. Combining the CDR3 with reference TRBV19 and TRBJ1-5 gives the whole variable domain DGGITQSPKYLFRKEGQNVTLSCEQNLNHDAMYWYRQDPGQGLRLIYYSQIVNDFQKGDIAEGYSVSREKKESFPLTVTSAQKNPTAFYLCASSIVGVNQPQHFGDGTRLSIL.

This chain uses TRBV19 with TRBJ2-3, with 10 bases that match TRBD2. Unmatched junction bases numbered 12, after V lost 11 bases and J lost 10 bases. The CDR3 contains 13 residues. Germline V gene sequence: CDR1 LNHDA, CDR2 SQIVND (reference sequence). The CDR3 loop is CAARASSGGPQYF. The CDR3 DNA is TGTGCCGCGCGCGCGTCTAGCGGGGGTCCGCAGTATTTT.

V is TRBV25-1 and J is TRBJ2-7; unclear D gene. Between the trimmed V and J ends, which lost 2 bases and 4 bases, there was a span of 6 bases. The germline V gene encodes CDR1 MGHDK and CDR2 SYGVNS. This CDR3 spans 12 amino acids. This CDR3 reads CASSEMEYEQYF. DNA of the CDR3: TGTGCCAGCAGTGAAATGGAGTACGAGCAGTACTTC.

The chain links TRBV3-1 (or the pseudogene TRBV3-2) to TRBJ1-1; 10 positions match TRBD1. V gave up 6 bases and J gave up 2 bases; unmatched junction bases: 3. This CDR3 spans 14 amino acids. CDR1 is LGHDT and CDR2 is YNNKEL in the germline V gene (reference sequence). DNA of the CDR3: TGTGCCAGCAGGAGACAGGGGGCAAACACTGAAGCTTTCTTT. It translates to CASRRQGANTEAFF.

The chain employs TRBV7-2 and TRBJ1-2; no definite D call. Germline assignment: CDR1 SGHTA and CDR2 FQGNSA. CDR3 length: 13 residues. The germline V and J ends were trimmed by 5 bases and 2 bases, with 9 bases remaining between them. CDR3: CASSRDTNYGYTF. The DNA for the CDR3 is TGTGCCAGCAGCCGCGACACCAACTATGGCTACACCTTC.

The chain has TRBV18 and TRBJ1-5, with D tentatively TRBD1 (5 bases). This CDR3 spans 16 amino acids. Trimming left V 2 bases short and J 3 bases short, with 14 bases between. Germline V gene lookup returns CDR1 KGHSH and CDR2 LQKENI. The CDR3 spells CASSPTILRANQPQHF. As DNA, the CDR3 is TGTGCCAGCTCACCAACTATTCTCAGGGCCAATCAGCCCCAGCATTTT.

The rearrangement joins TRBV19 to TRBJ2-2; the match to TRBD2 covers 13 bases. The CDR3 is made up of 15 amino acids. Trimming at V came to 7 bases and at J to 3 bases, leaving 2 bases not matched to a gene. Germline CDR1 reads LNHDA; CDR2 reads SQIVND (reference sequence). The CDR3 loop is CASTGLAGYTGELFF. The DNA of the CDR3 is TGTGCCAGTACGGGACTAGCGGGATACACCGGGGAGCTGTTTTTT.

The chain is built from TRBV5-1 and TRBJ2-4; the match to TRBD1 covers 10 bases. The CDR3 sequence is 13 residues long. Germline assignment: CDR1 SGHRS and CDR2 YFSETQ. J gave up 6 bases and V 4 bases, and 1 base lay outside the gene matches. As DNA, the CDR3 is TGCGCCAGCAGCAGGGACAGGGGAAACATTCAGTACTTC. Translation gives CASSRDRGNIQYF.

This chain links TRBV10-2 with TRBJ1-4, with 8 bases fitting TRBD1. There are 14 residues in the CDR3. CDR1 is WSHSY, CDR2 SAAADI, per germline. Germline trimming cut 5 bases from V and 10 bases from J; bases unmatched to any gene: 9. DNA for the CDR3: TGCGCCAGCAGTCATGACAGGGGAGAAGGAAAACTGTTTTTT. Translated: CASSHDRGEGKLFF.

The V call is TRBV25-1, the J call TRBJ1-2, with a possible D match to TRBD1 (5 bases). Trimming pared 2 bases from V and 6 bases from J, leaving 13 bases between. From germline, CDR1 is MGHDK and CDR2 SYGVNS. The CDR3 covers 14 residues. The CDR3: CASSESGRTNGYTF. The CDR3 DNA sequence: TGTGCCAGCAGTGAAAGTGGGAGGACAAATGGCTACACCTTC.

V and J are TRBV7-9 and TRBJ2-1, with TRBD2 matching over 12 bases. This CDR3 comprises 16 residues. Germline CDR1 reads SEHNR; CDR2 reads FQNEAQ (reference sequence). Trimming removed 5 bases from V and 7 bases from J; junction bases left unmatched: 9. In nucleotides, the CDR3 is TGTGCCAGCAGCCCCGGACTAGCGGGGCTTTTTAATGAGCAGTTCTTC. It encodes CASSPGLAGLFNEQFF.

V gene TRBV5-8 combines with J gene TRBJ1-4, with 8 bases identical to TRBD1. V was pared by 3 bases and J by 8 bases, with 9 bases of the junction left unmatched. The CDR3 has 15 residues. The V gene's germline CDR1 is SGHTS and CDR2 YDEGEE. CDR3 amino acids: CASSYGQGEGEKLFF. The CDR3, as DNA: TGTGCCAGCAGCTATGGACAGGGTGAAGGCGAAAAACTGTTTTTT.

This clone has at least ten counts. The rearrangement joins TRBV5-6 to TRBJ1-1; D is undetermined. Looked up from germline, CDR1 is SGHDT and CDR2 is YYEEEE. This CDR3 comprises 15 residues. Trimming pared 1 base from V and 3 bases from J, leaving 13 bases between. CDR3: CASSLQFGDYTEAFF. The CDR3, as DNA: TGTGCCAGCAGCTTGCAGTTCGGGGATTACACTGAAGCTTTCTTT. Full variable domain (remainder filled in from reference TRBV5-6 and TRBJ1-1): DAGVTQSPTHLIKTRGQQVTLRCSPKSGHDTVSWYQQALGQGPQFIFQYYEEEERQRGNFPDRFSGHQFPNYSSELNVNALLLGDSALYLCASSLQFGDYTEAFFGQGTRLTVV.

The rearrangement links TRBV11-2 to TRBJ2-7; 11 positions match TRBD1. There are 16 residues in the CDR3. Germline V CDR1 and CDR2: SGHAT, FQNNGV. V lost 2 bases to trimming and J lost 6 bases; unmatched junction nucleotides: 9. CDR3 protein: CASSLYSGTGGVEQYF. CDR3 DNA: TGTGCCAGCAGCTTATATAGTGGGACAGGGGGGGTCGAGCAGTACTTC.

J is TRBJ1-3 and V is TRBV5-1; unclear D gene. Germline V gene lookup returns CDR1 SGHRS and CDR2 YFSETQ. V was clipped by 1 base and J by 0 bases, with 11 bases between them. The CDR3 length is 16 residues. The CDR3 region is CASSLSAGGSGNTIYF. The CDR3 DNA is TGCGCCAGCAGCTTGTCTGCAGGTGGCTCTGGAAACACCATATATTTT. The full variable domain, in which reference TRBV5-1 and TRBJ1-3 provide the parts outside the CDR3, is KAGVTQTPRYLIKTRGQQVTLSCSPISGHRSVSWYQQTPGQGLQFLFEYFSETQRNKGNFPGRFSGRQFSNSRSEMNVSTLELGDSALYLCASSLSAGGSGNTIYFGEGSWLTVV.

The J gene is TRBJ1-1, the V gene TRBV15, with TRBD1 as a possible D gene (5 bases). The CDR3 has 16 amino acids. Trimming removed 1 base at V and 8 bases at J, with 20 bases between. Per the germline V gene, CDR1 is LNHNV and CDR2 is YYDKDF (reference sequence). CDR3 bases: TGTGCCACCAGCAGAGGGCCGACAGATACTGAAGGGGAAGCTTTCTTT. Translation gives CATSRGPTDTEGEAFF. Combining the CDR3 with reference TRBV15 and TRBJ1-1 gives the whole variable domain DAMVIQNPRYQVTQFGKPVTLSCSQTLNHNVMYWYQQKSSQAPKLLFHYYDKDFNNEADTPDNFQSRRPNTSFCFLDIRSPGLGDTAMYLCATSRGPTDTEGEAFFGQGTRLTVV.

V usage is TRBV19 and J usage is TRBJ2-2, with a tentative D call TRBD2 (6 bases). CDR3 length: 15 residues. From germline, CDR1 is LNHDA and CDR2 SQIVND (reference sequence). V dropped 6 bases and J dropped 3 bases, with 14 bases sitting between them. The CDR3 coding sequence is TGTGCCAGTAGAATGGGGGGAGTTGACACCGGGGAGCTGTTTTTT. This encodes CASRMGGVDTGELFF.

This rearrangement joins TRBV6-6 to TRBJ1-1, with D hard to call. The CDR3 is made up of 13 amino acids. V lost 8 bases, J lost 0 bases, and 10 bases lay in between. Germline V gene lookup returns CDR1 MNHNY and CDR2 SVGAGI (reference sequence). CDR3: CASVLELNTEAFF. The CDR3 DNA reads TGTGCCAGCGTCCTAGAACTGAACACTGAAGCTTTCTTT.

The chain has TRBV21-1 and TRBJ1-5; the D call of TRBD1 is as the table states it, not checked on the DNA. TRBV21-1 is reported as a pseudogene. The CDR3 is 15 residues long. The CDR3 here is CASSSRGDSNQPQHF. The CDR3 DNA sequence: TGTGCCAGCAGCAGCAGGGGAGACAGCAATCAGCCCCAGCATTTT.

This chain connects TRBV29-1 to TRBJ2-7, with 7 bases matching TRBD1. This CDR3 spans 14 amino acids. Germline lookup yields CDR1 SQVTM and CDR2 ANQGSEA. Trimming took 5 bases from V and 1 from J; bases not matched to a gene: 8. The DNA of the CDR3 is TGCAGCGTTTCTACAGGGGTCGGATCCTACGAGCAGTACTTC. It yields the protein CSVSTGVGSYEQYF.

The V and J genes are TRBV19 and TRBJ2-1; 9 bases are a match to TRBD2. The CDR3 extends over 16 amino acids. Germline V gene sequence: CDR1 LNHDA, CDR2 SQIVND (reference sequence). Trimming cost V 7 bases and J 6 bases; bases outside gene matches: 13. This chain's CDR3 is CASTYQLGLASNEQFF. CDR3 DNA: TGTGCCAGTACCTATCAATTGGGACTAGCATCCAATGAGCAGTTCTTC.

V gene TRBV6-5 combines with J gene TRBJ1-2, with 7 bases fitting TRBD1. This CDR3 is built from 13 residues. With V trimmed by 5 bases and J by 8 bases, 8 bases remained unmatched. Per the germline V gene, CDR1 is MNHEY and CDR2 is SVGAGI. The CDR3 DNA reads as TGTGCCAGCAGTCAGGGGGGCCACAGGGGCTACACCTTC. This sequence encodes CASSQGGHRGYTF.

V is TRBV30 and J is TRBJ2-3; TRBD2 matches 8 bases. The CDR3 consists of 14 residues. The J segment lost 4 bases and the V segment lost 3 bases, leaving 6 bases of the junction unmatched. Germline V gives CDR1 GTSNPN, CDR2 SVGIG (reference sequence). For the CDR3, the DNA is TGTGCCTGGAGCGCATTCGGGGGGGCAGATACGCAGTATTTT. Protein: CAWSAFGGADTQYF. Drawing the rest from reference TRBV30 and TRBJ2-3, the complete variable domain is SQTIHQWPATLVQPVGSPLSLECTVEGTSNPNLYWYRQAAGRGLQLLFYSVGIGQISSEVPQNLSASRPQDRQFILSSKKLLLSDSGFYLCAWSAFGGADTQYFGPGTRLTVL.

CDR3 nucleotide sequence: TGTGCCAGCAGCCAACAACGACTAGCGGGGGGGCAACTAGAAGCCCCTGATACGCAGTATTTT. Protein sequence: CASSQQRLAGGQLEAPDTQYF. The V call is TRBV4-2, the J call TRBJ2-3, with 14 bases identical to TRBD2. The CDR3 covers 21 residues. In germline, CDR1 is LGHNA, CDR2 YNFKEQ. Trimming at V came to 2 bases and at J to 6 bases, leaving 19 bases not matched to a gene.

J is TRBJ2-1 and V is TRBV18; 12 bases are a match to TRBD1. V was pared by 5 bases and J by 5 bases, with 22 bases of the junction left unmatched. The CDR3 has 21 residues. Germline CDR1 is KGHSH and CDR2 is LQKENI. CDR3 protein: CASSALPGTGGAWGSDNEQFF. In DNA, the CDR3 is TGTGCCAGCTCAGCCCTCCCCGGGACAGGGGGCGCCTGGGGATCCGACAATGAGCAGTTCTTC.

V is TRBV5-1 and J is TRBJ2-2; possibly TRBD1 for D (5 bases). The CDR3 runs 14 residues. The germline V and J ends were trimmed by 0 bases and 4 bases, with 7 bases remaining between them. Germline-derived CDR1 and CDR2 are SGHRS and YFSETQ. CDR3 protein: CASSLGRATGELFF. In DNA, the CDR3 is TGCGCCAGCAGCTTGGGCAGGGCCACCGGGGAGCTGTTTTTT.

This chain links TRBV5-1 with TRBJ2-3, with 10 nucleotides matching TRBD1. Looked up from germline, CDR1 is SGHRS and CDR2 is YFSETQ. V gave up 4 bases and J gave up 5 bases; unmatched junction bases: 7. CDR3 length equals 15 residues. CDR3 DNA sequence: TGCGCCAGCAGCCGCCGGACAGGGGGGGAAGATACGCAGTATTTT. It translates to CASSRRTGGEDTQYF.